These 7 T cell receptor beta chains came from one sample sequenced in a study of cytotoxic CD8 clonotypes in ibrutinib-treated CLL. The assay was immunoSEQ multiplex PCR, and TCRdb's table has in-frame clones only and misses some. The sample carries roughly 160,000 clones, about four fifths recorded once. Sequences were derived from PBMCs, sampled after 12 months of ibrutinib treatment. The origin of the receptors is a human donor with chronic lymphocytic leukemia.

This sequence joins TRBV19 and TRBJ2-1, with D maybe TRBD1 (6 bases). This CDR3 comprises 16 residues. Per the germline V gene, CDR1 is LNHDA and CDR2 is SQIVND (reference sequence). The V end was cut by 6 bases, the J end by 1 base, with 16 bases between. CDR3 DNA: TGTGCCAGTAGCCCCCTGGGGGCAGGTTCCTACAATGAGCAGTTCTTC. As protein: CASSPLGAGSYNEQFF.

V is TRBV7-3 and J is TRBJ1-1; no definite D call. The length of the CDR3 is 14 residues. V was shortened by 5 bases and J by 0 bases, with 10 bases between the two germline ends. Germline values: CDR1 SGHTA, CDR2 FQGTGA. The DNA of the CDR3 is TGTGCCAGCAGCGTAGCACAGTTGAACACTGAAGCTTTCTTT. It encodes CASSVAQLNTEAFF. The full variable domain, rest sourced from reference TRBV7-3 and TRBJ1-1, is GAGVSQTPSNKVTEKGKYVELRCDPISGHTALYWYRQSLGQGPEFLIYFQGTGAADDSGLPNDRFFAVRPEGSVSTLKIQRTERGDSAVYLCASSVAQLNTEAFFGQGTRLTVV.

This clone has more than one count but fewer than ten. The chain links TRBV6-4 to TRBJ1-2; 7 bases are a match to TRBD1. Germline values: CDR1 MRHNA, CDR2 SNTAGT. The CDR3 spans 15 residues. V dropped 5 bases and J dropped 2; count of bases not matched to a gene: 8. CDR3 residues: CASSPRGASNYGYTF. In nucleotides, the CDR3 is TGTGCCAGCAGTCCCAGGGGGGCTTCAAACTATGGCTACACCTTC.

The sample holds one count of this clone. V is TRBV6-5 and J is TRBJ2-1, with 8 bases matching TRBD1. Losses at the gene ends were 2 bases for V and 8 bases for J; bases not matched to a gene: 8. The CDR3 length is 15 residues. Per the germline V gene, CDR1 is MNHEY and CDR2 is SVGAGI. The CDR3 DNA is TGTGCCAGCAGTTACCCTGGACAGGGTTTTTATGAGCAGTTCTTC. This codes for CASSYPGQGFYEQFF.

The chain combines TRBV7-3 with TRBJ2-7, with 8 bases that match TRBD1. The junction had 3 bases not matched to a gene; V was cut back by 5 bases and J by 0 bases. Germline values: CDR1 SGHTA, CDR2 FQGTGA. This CDR3 region has 14 residues. The CDR3 DNA sequence: TGTGCCAGCAGCCCGGGACAGGCCTCCTACGAGCAGTACTTC. This sequence encodes CASSPGQASYEQYF.

This clone was found once. The rearrangement links TRBV19 to TRBJ1-4; D perhaps matches TRBD1 (6 bases). Germline-derived CDR1 and CDR2 are LNHDA and SQIVND (reference sequence). The V end was cut by 6 bases, the J end by 2 bases, with 16 bases between. The CDR3 contains 16 residues. The DNA for the CDR3 is TGTGCCAGTAGCTTCATAGGGGGGCTGACTAATGAAAAACTGTTTTTT. This sequence encodes CASSFIGGLTNEKLFF. Supplemented by reference TRBV19 and TRBJ1-4, the full variable domain reads DGGITQSPKYLFRKEGQNVTLSCEQNLNHDAMYWYRQDPGQGLRLIYYSQIVNDFQKGDIAEGYSVSREKKESFPLTVTSAQKNPTAFYLCASSFIGGLTNEKLFFGSGTQLSVL.

This clone was counted a few times. The chain joins TRBV9 to TRBJ2-6; TRBD1 agrees at 9 bases. V lost 0 bases, J lost 0 bases, and 7 bases stayed unmatched. The CDR3 contains 19 residues. Germline V gives CDR1 SGDLS, CDR2 YYNGEE. In nucleotides, the CDR3 is TGTGCCAGCAGCGTAGAATCAGGGACAGGGAGCTCTGGGGCCAACGTCCTGACTTTC. Its translation is CASSVESGTGSSGANVLTF.